This TCR beta chain was sequenced for a study of blood T cell repertoires in COVID-19. As for the study in general: The origin of the acute and convalescent COVID-19 samples was the United States, Italy and Spain.

The CDR3 consists of 15 residues. Germline values: CDR1 LGHNA, CDR2 YNFKEQ. The ends lost 5 bases at V and 4 bases at J; junction bases unmatched: 3. The method was immunoSEQ multiplex PCR; TCRdb's version includes in-frame clones alone and lacks a portion of them. The sample yields 200,000 to 300,000 clones, approximately 88% seen once. V usage is TRBV4-2 and J usage is TRBJ1-6; TRBD1 matches 9 bases. This TCR was sampled from a human donor in a cohort sampled during active COVID-19. The sequenced sample was peripheral blood. The CDR3 region is CASSEQGAYNSPLHF. CDR3 DNA sequence: TGTGCCAGCAGCGAACAGGGGGCATATAATTCACCCCTCCACTTT.